The clone carrying this T cell receptor (beta chain) has just a few counts. Sequenced by immunoSEQ multiplex PCR; TCRdb stores in-frame clones only, minus some. Of some 270,000 clones in the sample, 80% to 90% were seen once. The entry originates in a study of blood T cell repertoires in COVID-19. CDR1 is MNHEY and CDR2 is SVGAGI in the germline V gene. The CDR3 totals 15 residues. The V gene end was trimmed by 1 base and the J gene end by 6 bases; junction bases not matched to a gene: 4. The sequence was collected from a woman aged 30 to 39 who had recovered from COVID-19. The chain uses TRBV6-5 and TRBJ1-2; the match to TRBD1 covers 11 bases. Sequences were obtained from PBMCs or T cells enriched from blood (not recorded which). The DNA of the CDR3 is TGTGCCAGCAGTTACTTTCGGACAGGGGGCAATGGCTACACCTTC. Translated, it gives CASSYFRTGGNGYTF.